This T cell receptor beta chain was sequenced in a study of blood T cell repertoires in COVID-19. Overall study: Acute-phase and convalescent COVID-19 samples originated in the United States, Italy and Spain. PBMCs, B-cell-depleted T cells, or T cells were the source of the cDNA or gDNA that made up the material.

Participants were placed into cohorts based on the clinical history they reported. V lost 0 bases, J lost 2 bases, and 13 bases lay in between. This CDR3 contains 15 residues. Per the germline V gene, CDR1 is GTSNPN and CDR2 is SVGIG (reference sequence). Here immunoSEQ multiplex PCR was the method, and the copy in TCRdb shows in-frame clones only, minus some. The data contain over 250,000 clones, about 91% of them singletons. Input material: PBMCs or T cells enriched from blood (not recorded which). V usage is TRBV30 and J usage is TRBJ1-2; D might be TRBD1 (5 bases). The clonotype originates from a woman under 30 who had recovered from COVID-19. The CDR3 nucleotides read TGTGCCTGGAGTGTAGGCAGACAGACGAACTATGGCTACACCTTC. This gives the protein CAWSVGRQTNYGYTF.